The sequence of this T cell receptor beta chain was determined in a study of T cells in Graves' hyperthyroidism and ophthalmopathy. This clonotype occurred many times. Authors of the study amplified TCR beta CDR3 regions from RNA transcripts. In the first-round RT-PCR of the TCR CDR3, the HTBI primer set was used. TCRdb analysed the multiplex PCR reads with MiXCR anew, one entry per CDR3 protein. The table shows around 580,000 distinct CDR3 sequences, with 35% to 55% occurring only once. Diagnoses were made from clinical symptoms, serum measures (thyroxine and TRAb), thyroid ultrasound and orbital computed tomography. The clonotype comes from a woman between 18 and 29 years old with Graves' hyperthyroidism. Material: peripheral blood or thyroid tissue (not recorded which).

CDR3 amino acids: CSASIRGWGNTIYF. CDR3 nucleotide sequence: TGCAGTGCTAGTATCCGGGGGTGGGGAAACACCATATATTTT. The chain employs TRBV20-1 and TRBJ1-3; the D gene is possibly TRBD1 (5 bases). The ends were cut back, 3 bases at V and 4 bases at J, with 13 bases in the middle. Germline V gene sequence: CDR1 DFQATT, CDR2 SNEGSKA (reference sequence). The CDR3 totals 14 residues.